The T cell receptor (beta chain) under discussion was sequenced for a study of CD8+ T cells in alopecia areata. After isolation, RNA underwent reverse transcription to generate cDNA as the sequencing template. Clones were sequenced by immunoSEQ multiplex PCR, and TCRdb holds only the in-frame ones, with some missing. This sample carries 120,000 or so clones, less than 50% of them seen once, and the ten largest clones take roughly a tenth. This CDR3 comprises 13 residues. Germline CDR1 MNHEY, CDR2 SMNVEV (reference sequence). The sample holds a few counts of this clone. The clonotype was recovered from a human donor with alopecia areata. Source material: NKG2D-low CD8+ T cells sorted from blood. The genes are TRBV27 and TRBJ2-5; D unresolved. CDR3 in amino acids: CASGPLYQETQYF. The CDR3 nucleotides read TGTGCAAGTGGGCCCCTGTACCAAGAGACCCAGTACTTC.